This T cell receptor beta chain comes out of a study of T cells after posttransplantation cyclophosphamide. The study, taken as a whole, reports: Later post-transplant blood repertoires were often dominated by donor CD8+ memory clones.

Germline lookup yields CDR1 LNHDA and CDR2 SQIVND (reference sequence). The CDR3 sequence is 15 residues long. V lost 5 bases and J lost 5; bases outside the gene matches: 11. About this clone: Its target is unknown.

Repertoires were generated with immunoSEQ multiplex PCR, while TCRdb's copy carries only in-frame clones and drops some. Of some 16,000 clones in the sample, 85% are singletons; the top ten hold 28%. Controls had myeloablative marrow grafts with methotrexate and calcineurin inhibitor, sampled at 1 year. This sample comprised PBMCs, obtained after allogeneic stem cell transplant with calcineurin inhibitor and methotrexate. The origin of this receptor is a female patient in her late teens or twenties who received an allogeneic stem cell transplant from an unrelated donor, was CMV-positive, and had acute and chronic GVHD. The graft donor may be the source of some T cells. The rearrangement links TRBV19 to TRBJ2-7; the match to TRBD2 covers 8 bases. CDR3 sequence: CASSPSGSGRHEQYF. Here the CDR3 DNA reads TGTGCCAGTAGTCCCTCTGGGAGCGGGAGACACGAGCAGTACTTC.